Listed here are 18 T cell receptor beta chains from one sample, sequenced in a study of T cell responses to AZD1222 COVID-19 vaccine. Sequencing used immunoSEQ multiplex PCR; TCRdb keeps in-frame clones, though not all of them. The data contain roughly 250,000 clones, 90% to 95% of them singletons. Sequenced here: peripheral blood, sampled on day 0 of AZD1222 vaccination. The receptors shown here come from an adult in good health.

The chain has TRBV3-1 (or the pseudogene TRBV3-2) and TRBJ2-7; possibly TRBD1 for D (5 bases). The CDR3 has 12 amino acids. The V and J ends lost 4 bases and 3 bases respectively, with 7 bases between them. Germline CDR1 is LGHDT and CDR2 is YNNKEL (reference sequence). DNA for the CDR3: TGTGCCAGCAGCCGGCAGGGCTACGAGCAGTACTTC. This translates into CASSRQGYEQYF.

The chain joins TRBV30 to TRBJ1-1, with a tentative D call TRBD1 (5 bases). Looked up from germline, CDR1 is GTSNPN and CDR2 is SVGIG (reference sequence). V was clipped by 3 bases and J by 5 bases, with 10 bases between them. The CDR3 is 12 residues long. In DNA form, the CDR3 reads TGTGCCTGGAGGGGACTGGGGACTGAAGCTTTCTTT. Its protein is CAWRGLGTEAFF.

The chain carries TRBV18 and TRBJ1-6; tentatively, D is TRBD1 (5 bases). Trimming left V 3 bases short and J 10 bases short, with 19 bases between. The CDR3 is 16 residues long. CDR1 KGHSH and CDR2 LQKENI come from the germline V gene. CDR3 amino acids: CASSPSPGRDFSPLHF. CDR3 nucleotide sequence: TGTGCCAGCTCACCTAGTCCGGGACGGGACTTCTCACCCCTCCACTTT.

The V call is TRBV12-3 or TRBV12-4, the J call TRBJ2-7, with D unclear. The CDR3 extends over 12 amino acids. V shed 3 bases and J shed 5 bases, with 8 bases lying between them. The CDR3 loop reads CASSFFGDEQYF. The CDR3 DNA sequence: TGTGCCAGCAGTTTTTTTGGGGACGAGCAGTACTTC.

V gene TRBV6-5 combines with J gene TRBJ2-2, with 8 bases aligning to TRBD2. V was pared by 6 bases and J by 9 bases, with 6 bases of the junction left unmatched. The germline V gene has CDR1 MNHEY and CDR2 SVGAGI. The CDR3 covers 13 residues. CDR3 amino acids: CASRIAGMRELFF. Written as DNA, the CDR3 is TGTGCCAGCAGAATAGCGGGAATGCGGGAGCTGTTTTTT.

The chain combines TRBV28 with TRBJ2-5; D remains ambiguous. There are 13 residues in the CDR3. The germline V gene encodes CDR1 MDHEN and CDR2 SYDVKM. V dropped 5 bases and J dropped 0 bases, with 7 bases sitting between them. The CDR3 loop reads CASSPRYQETQYF. The CDR3 DNA follows: TGTGCCAGCAGTCCCCGGTACCAAGAGACCCAGTACTTC.

The genes are TRBV7-9 and TRBJ1-6; no definite D call. Germline V gene data show CDR1 as SEHNR and CDR2 as FQNEAQ (reference sequence). The CDR3 spans 12 residues. The V gene lost 1 base and the J gene lost 11 bases, with 6 bases spanning the gap. The CDR3 loop is CASSLGETPLHF. For the CDR3, the DNA is TGTGCCAGCAGCTTAGGAGAAACACCCCTCCACTTT.

The genes are TRBV28 and TRBJ2-7; the D gene is possibly TRBD2 (6 bases). The CDR3 consists of 15 residues. Germline lookup yields CDR1 MDHEN and CDR2 SYDVKM. Trimming took 7 bases from V and 3 from J, leaving 19 bases between them. The CDR3 nucleotides are TGTGCCAGCACCGTAGTGCTAGGGGAGGTCTACGAGCAGTACTTC. Residues: CASTVVLGEVYEQYF.

The chain carries TRBV7-2 and TRBJ1-6; TRBD1 aligns across 7 bases. From germline, CDR1 is SGHTA and CDR2 FQGNSA. This CDR3 spans 15 amino acids. Trimming took 1 base from V and 8 from J; bases not matched to a gene: 5. The CDR3 nucleotides read TGTGCCAGCAGCTTAGGATTACAGGGGTATTCACCCCTCCACTTT. This translates into CASSLGLQGYSPLHF.

This clone was observed a few times. The chain is built from TRBV6-5 and TRBJ2-7; D gene ambiguous. Germline values: CDR1 MNHEY, CDR2 SVGAGI. V was pared by 4 bases and J by 4 bases, with 11 bases between. This CDR3 region has 13 residues. The chain's CDR3 is CASSLRQRYEQYF. CDR3 nucleotides: TGTGCCAGCAGTTTAAGACAACGTTACGAGCAGTACTTC.

The J gene is TRBJ1-2, the V gene TRBV6-5; TRBD1 is a possible D gene (5 bases). The CDR3 has 12 residues. V dropped 5 bases and J dropped 7 bases, with 11 bases sitting between them. The V gene's germline CDR1 is MNHEY and CDR2 SVGAGI. CDR3 nucleotides: TGTGCCAGCAGTAGGGGCTCGAGTGGCTACACCTTC. It encodes CASSRGSSGYTF.

The rearrangement links TRBV5-6 to TRBJ1-6; the D is unclear. The germline V gene has CDR1 SGHDT and CDR2 YYEEEE. CDR3 length: 13 amino acids. V lost 0 bases, J lost 10 bases, and 8 bases lay in between. The DNA for the CDR3 is TGTGCCAGCAGCTTGGAAGGGAGGTCACCCCTCCACTTT. Protein sequence: CASSLEGRSPLHF.

The rearrangement links TRBV5-1 to TRBJ2-7; D is unresolved. The CDR3 consists of 13 residues. CDR1 and CDR2 from the germline V gene are SGHRS and YFSETQ. The ends were cut back, 0 bases at V and 5 bases at J, with 9 bases in the middle. The CDR3, as DNA: TGCGCCAGCAGCTTGGTCTTGAACCACGAGCAGTACTTC. Translating it yields CASSLVLNHEQYF.

The chain joins TRBV5-4 to TRBJ1-1; D might be TRBD1 (5 bases). The CDR3 contains 15 residues. Trimming left V 0 bases short and J 0 bases short, with 9 bases between. Germline V gene data show CDR1 as SGHNT and CDR2 as YYREEE (reference sequence). The CDR3 DNA reads as TGTGCCAGCAGCTTGGCGGGCAGGGTGAACACTGAAGCTTTCTTT. Amino acid sequence: CASSLAGRVNTEAFF.

The chain employs TRBV19 and TRBJ2-5; TRBD2 matches at 7 bases. The CDR3 sequence is 14 residues long. CDR1 LNHDA and CDR2 SQIVND come from the germline V gene (reference sequence). V dropped 5 bases and J dropped 5; count of bases not matched to a gene: 8. The CDR3 reads CASSVVWGGETQYF. The DNA of the CDR3 is TGTGCCAGTAGTGTCGTTTGGGGGGGGGAGACCCAGTACTTC.

The gene calls are TRBV12-3 or TRBV12-4 and TRBJ2-7; TRBD1 might be the D (5 bases). There are 12 residues in the CDR3. The V end was cut by 6 bases, the J end by 3 bases, with 9 bases between. The DNA of the CDR3 is TGTGCCAGCAGCGCCAGGGACTACGAGCAGTACTTC. As protein: CASSARDYEQYF.

V is TRBV20-1 and J is TRBJ2-7, with TRBD2 as a possible D gene (6 bases). From germline, CDR1 is DFQATT and CDR2 SNEGSKA (reference sequence). The CDR3 sequence is 14 residues long. With 3 bases removed from V and 0 bases from J, the gap between germline ends came to 12 bases. The DNA of the CDR3 is TGCAGTGCTAGTAGAGCGGGCCCCTCCTACGAGCAGTACTTC. Encoded protein: CSASRAGPSYEQYF.

V usage is TRBV30 and J usage is TRBJ1-2, with D possibly TRBD1 on 6 matching bases. V shed 0 bases and J shed 6 bases, with 11 bases lying between them. The germline V gene has CDR1 GTSNPN and CDR2 SVGIG (reference sequence). CDR3 size: 13 residues. Here the CDR3 reads CAWSVTGLDGYTF. DNA for the CDR3: TGTGCCTGGAGTGTTACAGGGCTTGATGGCTACACCTTC.